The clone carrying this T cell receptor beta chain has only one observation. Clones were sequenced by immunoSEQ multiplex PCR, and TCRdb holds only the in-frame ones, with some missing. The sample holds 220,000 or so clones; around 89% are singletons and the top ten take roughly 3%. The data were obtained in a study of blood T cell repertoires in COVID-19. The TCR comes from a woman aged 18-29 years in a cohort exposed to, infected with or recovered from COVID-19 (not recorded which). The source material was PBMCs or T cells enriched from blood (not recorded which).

CDR3: CASSLVGAGDTQYF. The CDR3 bases are TGTGCCAGCAGTTTAGTAGGGGCAGGCGATACGCAGTATTTT. V gene TRBV27 combines with J gene TRBJ2-3; D may be TRBD1 (5 bases). V shed 2 bases and J shed 6 bases, with 12 bases lying between them. This CDR3 is built from 14 residues. CDR1 and CDR2 from the germline V gene are MNHEY and SMNVEV (reference sequence).